Listed below are T cell receptor beta chains from one sample, sequenced in a study of blood T cell repertoires in COVID-19. Profiling relied on immunoSEQ multiplex PCR, and the TCRdb table lists in-frame clones only, not all of them. The sample contains about 500,000 clones, approximately 91% of which appear only once. Sequenced: peripheral blood. The receptors come from a woman aged 45-60 years with COVID-19, enrolled during active disease. The CDR3 runs from the conserved cysteine through the conserved F or W. Each record gives: D gene, V gene, J gene, clone size, CDR3 DNA, CDR3 protein. A D gene is named only where the DNA matches it firmly. Size tells how often a clone was seen (once, few, many) or the class of an expanded clone, and some rows leave it out.

>.|TRBV7-2|TRBJ1-2|once
TGTGCCAGCAGCCTCGGCGGGGGACGGCCCACCCCCGTGTTC
CASSLGGGRPTPVF
>.|TRBV12-3/TRBV12-4|TRBJ1-2|.
TGTGCCAGCATTCCTCCCGGACAGCTTGGCTACACCTTC
CASIPPGQLGYTF
>.|TRBV21-1|TRBJ1-2|.
TGTGCCAGCAGCAAACCAGACAGGAGGAGCTATGGCTACACCTTC
CASSKPDRRSYGYTF
>.|TRBV9|TRBJ1-1|.
TGTGCCAGCAGCGTAGGGTCCGGGGTGGGCACTGAAGCTTTCTTT
CASSVGSGVGTEAFF
>.|TRBV13|TRBJ1-6|once
TGTGCCAGCAGCCCCCCGTTGCGGGGCGACACGCTCACCCTCCACTTT
CASSPPLRGDTLTLHF
>TRBD1|TRBV12-3/TRBV12-4|TRBJ2-1|.
TGTGCCAGCAGAAAGGACAGGGAAGATGAGCAGTTCTTC
CASRKDREDEQFF
>.|TRBV6-5|TRBJ1-5|.
TGTGCCAGCATCCCGGGACACACTAATCAGCCCCAGCATTTT
CASIPGHTNQPQHF
>.|TRBV19|TRBJ1-2|.
TGTGCCAGTAGTATAGGGCCTGAGGGCGGGGAGGGAAGAGACGGCTACACCTTC
CASSIGPEGGEGRDGYTF
>.|TRBV2|TRBJ2-5|.
TGTGCCAGCACCTCGGACAGTCAAGAGACCCAGTACTTC
CASTSDSQETQYF
>.|TRBV24-1|TRBJ1-1|once
TGTGCCACCAGTGACCTAACGAACACTGAAGCTTTCTTT
CATSDLTNTEAFF
>TRBD1|TRBV7-9|TRBJ2-4|.
TGTGCCAGCAGCTTAGGATTTGGACAGGGTAGGGCCATTCAGTACTTC
CASSLGFGQGRAIQYF
>TRBD1|TRBV18|TRBJ2-3|.
TGTGCCAGCTCACCGGGACAGGGGAACACAGATACGCAGTATTTT
CASSPGQGNTDTQYF
>TRBD2|TRBV3-1/TRBV3-2|TRBJ2-7|.
TGTGCCAGCAGCCAAATCCTAGCGGGGGGGTACGAGCAGTACTTC
CASSQILAGGYEQYF
>TRBD1|TRBV10-2|TRBJ1-4|.
TGCGCCAGCACCCGGACAGGAGCAAATGAAAAACTGTTTTTT
CASTRTGANEKLFF
>.|TRBV6-6|TRBJ1-2|.
TGTGCCAGCAGTTCATTACAGGTCCACACCTTC
CASSSLQVHTF
>TRBD1|TRBV19|TRBJ2-2|.
TGTGCCAGTAGTATCAGGGGGCTGAATACCGGGGAGCTGTTTTTT
CASSIRGLNTGELFF
>.|TRBV30|TRBJ2-3|.
TGTGCCTGGATAAAGGCGGGTTTTATAGATACGCAGTATTTT
CAWIKAGFIDTQYF